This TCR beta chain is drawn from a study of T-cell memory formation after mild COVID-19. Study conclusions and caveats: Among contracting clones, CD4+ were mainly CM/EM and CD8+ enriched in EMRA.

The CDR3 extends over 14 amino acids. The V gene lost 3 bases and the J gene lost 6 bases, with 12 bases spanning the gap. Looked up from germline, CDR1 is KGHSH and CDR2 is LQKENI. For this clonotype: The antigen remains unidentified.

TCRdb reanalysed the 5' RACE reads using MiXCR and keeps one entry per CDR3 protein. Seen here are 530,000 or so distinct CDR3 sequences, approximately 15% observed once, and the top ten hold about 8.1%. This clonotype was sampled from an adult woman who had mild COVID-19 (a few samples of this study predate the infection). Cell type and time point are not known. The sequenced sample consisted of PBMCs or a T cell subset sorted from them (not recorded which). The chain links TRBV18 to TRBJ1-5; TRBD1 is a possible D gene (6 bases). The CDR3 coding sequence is TGTGCCAGCTCACCCAACGGGGGCGGTCAGCCCCAGCATTTT. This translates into CASSPNGGGQPQHF.